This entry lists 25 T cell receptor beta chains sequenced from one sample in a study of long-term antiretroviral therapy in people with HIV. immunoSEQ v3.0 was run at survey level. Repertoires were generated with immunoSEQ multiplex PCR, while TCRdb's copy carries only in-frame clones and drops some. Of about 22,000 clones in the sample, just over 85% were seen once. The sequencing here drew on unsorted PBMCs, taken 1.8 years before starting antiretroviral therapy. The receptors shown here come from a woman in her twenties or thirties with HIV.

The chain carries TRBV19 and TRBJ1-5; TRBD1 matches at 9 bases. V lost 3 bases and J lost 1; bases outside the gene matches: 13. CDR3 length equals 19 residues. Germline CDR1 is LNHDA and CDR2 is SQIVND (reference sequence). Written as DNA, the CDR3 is TGTGCCAGTAGTATCCGCGCCGGGACAGGGAAAGACAGCAATCAGCCCCAGCATTTT. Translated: CASSIRAGTGKDSNQPQHF.

The CDR3 DNA reads as TGCAGCGTTGCGGGACGACTAGTAACTGAAGCTTTCTTT. Its translation: CSVAGRLVTEAFF. The rearrangement uses TRBV29-1 and TRBJ1-1; maybe TRBD1 (5 bases). CDR3 length: 13 residues. The germline V and J ends were trimmed by 4 bases and 5 bases, with 14 bases remaining between them. Germline V gives CDR1 SQVTM, CDR2 ANQGSEA. The variable domain in full, with the rest retrieved from reference TRBV29-1 and TRBJ1-1, is SAVISQKPSRDICQRGTSLTIQCQVDSQVTMMFWYRQQPGQSLTLIATANQGSEATYESGFVIDKFPISRPNLTFSTLTVSNMSPEDSSIYLCSVAGRLVTEAFFGQGTRLTVV.

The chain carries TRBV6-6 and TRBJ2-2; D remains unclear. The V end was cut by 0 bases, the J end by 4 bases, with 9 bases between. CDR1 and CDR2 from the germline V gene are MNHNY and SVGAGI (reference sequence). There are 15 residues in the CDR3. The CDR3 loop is CASSYSGQSTGELFF. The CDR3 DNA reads TGTGCCAGCAGTTACTCCGGGCAGAGCACCGGGGAGCTGTTTTTT.

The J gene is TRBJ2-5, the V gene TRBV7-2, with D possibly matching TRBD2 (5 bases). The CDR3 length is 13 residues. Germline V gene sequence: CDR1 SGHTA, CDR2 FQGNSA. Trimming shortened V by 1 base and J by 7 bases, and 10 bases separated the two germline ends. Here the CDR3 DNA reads TGTGCCAGCAGCTTAGGCGGGCCAGGGACCCAGTACTTC. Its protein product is CASSLGGPGTQYF.

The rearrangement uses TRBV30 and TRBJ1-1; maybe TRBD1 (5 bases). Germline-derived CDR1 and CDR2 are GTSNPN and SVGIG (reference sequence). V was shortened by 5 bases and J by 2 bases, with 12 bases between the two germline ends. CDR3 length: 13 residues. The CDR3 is CAWGAVANTEAFF. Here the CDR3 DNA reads TGTGCCTGGGGGGCGGTCGCCAACACTGAAGCTTTCTTT.

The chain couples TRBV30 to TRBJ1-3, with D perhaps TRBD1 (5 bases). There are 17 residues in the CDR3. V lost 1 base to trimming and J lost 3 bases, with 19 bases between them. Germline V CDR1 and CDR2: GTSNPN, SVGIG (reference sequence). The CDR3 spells CAWSGPRPGHIGNTIYF. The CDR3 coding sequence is TGTGCCTGGAGTGGTCCCCGCCCTGGACACATTGGAAACACCATATATTTT.

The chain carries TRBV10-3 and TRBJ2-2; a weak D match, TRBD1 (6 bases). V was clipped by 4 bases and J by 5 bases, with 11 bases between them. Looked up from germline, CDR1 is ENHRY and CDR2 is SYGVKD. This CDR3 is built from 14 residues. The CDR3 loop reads CAISGRGDTGELFF. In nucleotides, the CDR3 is TGTGCCATCAGTGGCAGGGGTGATACCGGGGAGCTGTTTTTT.

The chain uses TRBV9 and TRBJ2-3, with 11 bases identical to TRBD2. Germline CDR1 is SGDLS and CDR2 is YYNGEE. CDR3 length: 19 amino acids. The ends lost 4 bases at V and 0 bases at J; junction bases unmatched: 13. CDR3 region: CASSPAIAGGLSSTDTQYF. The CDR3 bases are TGTGCCAGCAGCCCAGCTATAGCGGGGGGGCTATCTAGCACAGATACGCAGTATTTT.

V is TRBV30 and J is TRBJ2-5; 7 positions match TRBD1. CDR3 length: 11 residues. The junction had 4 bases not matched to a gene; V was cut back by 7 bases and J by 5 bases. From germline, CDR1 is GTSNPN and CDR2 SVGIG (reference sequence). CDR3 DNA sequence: TGTGCCTTACAGGGGTCCGAGACCCAGTACTTC. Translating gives CALQGSETQYF.

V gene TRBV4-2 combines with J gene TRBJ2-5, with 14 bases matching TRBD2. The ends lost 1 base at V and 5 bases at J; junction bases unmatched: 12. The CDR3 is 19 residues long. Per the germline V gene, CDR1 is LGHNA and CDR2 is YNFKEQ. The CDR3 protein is CASSQVTGTSGGPGETQYF. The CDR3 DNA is TGTGCCAGCAGCCAAGTTACTGGGACTAGCGGGGGCCCTGGGGAGACCCAGTACTTC.

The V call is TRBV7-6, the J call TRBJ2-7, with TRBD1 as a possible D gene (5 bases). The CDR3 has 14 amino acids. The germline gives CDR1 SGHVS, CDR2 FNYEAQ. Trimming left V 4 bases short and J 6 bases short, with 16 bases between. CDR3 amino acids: CASSSSPGPSEQYF. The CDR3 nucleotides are TGTGCCAGCAGCTCAAGCCCAGGGCCCTCCGAGCAGTACTTC.

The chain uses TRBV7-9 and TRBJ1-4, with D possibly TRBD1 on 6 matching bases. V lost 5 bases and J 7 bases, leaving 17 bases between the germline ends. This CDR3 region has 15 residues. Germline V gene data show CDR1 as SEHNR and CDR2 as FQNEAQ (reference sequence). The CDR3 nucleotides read TGTGCCAGCAGCATAACAGGGTCTGGGGTTGAAAAACTGTTTTTT. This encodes CASSITGSGVEKLFF.

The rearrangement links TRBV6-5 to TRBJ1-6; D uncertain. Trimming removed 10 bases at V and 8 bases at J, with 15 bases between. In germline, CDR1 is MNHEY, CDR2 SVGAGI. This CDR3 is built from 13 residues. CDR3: CATRVEGYSPLHF. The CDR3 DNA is TGTGCCACCAGAGTTGAGGGCTATTCACCCCTCCACTTT.

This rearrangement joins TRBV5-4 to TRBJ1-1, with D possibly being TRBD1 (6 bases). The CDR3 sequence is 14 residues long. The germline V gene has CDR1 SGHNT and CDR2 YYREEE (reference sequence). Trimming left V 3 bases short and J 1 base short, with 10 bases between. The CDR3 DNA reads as TGTGCCAGCAGCTCCCCAGGGGAGAACACTGAAGCTTTCTTT. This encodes CASSSPGENTEAFF.

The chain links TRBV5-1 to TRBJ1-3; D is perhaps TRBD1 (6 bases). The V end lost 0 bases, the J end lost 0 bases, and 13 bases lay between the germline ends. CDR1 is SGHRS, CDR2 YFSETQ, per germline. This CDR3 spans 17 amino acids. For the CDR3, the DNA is TGCGCCAGCAGCTTGGTGTGGGGGGCCGCCTCTGGAAACACCATATATTTT. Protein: CASSLVWGAASGNTIYF. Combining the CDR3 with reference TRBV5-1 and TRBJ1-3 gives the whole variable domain KAGVTQTPRYLIKTRGQQVTLSCSPISGHRSVSWYQQTPGQGLQFLFEYFSETQRNKGNFPGRFSGRQFSNSRSEMNVSTLELGDSALYLCASSLVWGAASGNTIYFGEGSWLTVV.

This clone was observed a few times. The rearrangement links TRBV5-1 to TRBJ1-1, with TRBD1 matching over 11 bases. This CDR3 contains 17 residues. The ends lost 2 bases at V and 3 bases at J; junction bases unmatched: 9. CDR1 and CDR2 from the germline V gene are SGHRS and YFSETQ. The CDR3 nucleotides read TGCGCCAGCAGCTTCGGACAGGGGGCAAGAGTGGACACTGAAGCTTTCTTT. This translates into CASSFGQGARVDTEAFF.

The chain's CDR3 is CASSYQGVSYNEQFF. CDR3 coding DNA: TGTGCCAGCAGTTATCAGGGTGTGTCCTACAATGAGCAGTTCTTC. This chain links TRBV6-6 with TRBJ2-1; maybe TRBD1 (5 bases). Germline assignment: CDR1 MNHNY and CDR2 SVGAGI (reference sequence). This CDR3 is 15 amino acids long. V was cut by 3 bases and J by 1 base, with 10 bases left in between.

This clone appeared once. CDR3 loop: CASTFQMNTEAFF. The CDR3 DNA reads as TGTGCCAGCACGTTTCAGATGAACACTGAAGCTTTCTTT. This chain connects TRBV6-4 to TRBJ1-1; D not resolved. Germline CDR1 and CDR2: MRHNA and SNTAGT. Trimming pared 7 bases from V and 0 bases from J, leaving 9 bases between. The CDR3 runs 13 residues.

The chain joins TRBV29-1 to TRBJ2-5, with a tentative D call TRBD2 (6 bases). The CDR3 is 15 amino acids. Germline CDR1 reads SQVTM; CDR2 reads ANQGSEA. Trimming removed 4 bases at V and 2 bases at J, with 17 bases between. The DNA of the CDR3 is TGCAGCGTTGCGGTTCAGGGAGGACCTCAAGAGACCCAGTACTTC. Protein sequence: CSVAVQGGPQETQYF.

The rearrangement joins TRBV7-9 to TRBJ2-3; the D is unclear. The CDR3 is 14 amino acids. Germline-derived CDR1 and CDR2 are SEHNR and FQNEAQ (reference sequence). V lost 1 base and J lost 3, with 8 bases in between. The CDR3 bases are TGTGCCAGCAGCTTAGATGTTGAAACAGATACGCAGTATTTT. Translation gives CASSLDVETDTQYF. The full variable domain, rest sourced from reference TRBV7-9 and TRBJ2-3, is DTGVSQNPRHKITKRGQNVTFRCDPISEHNRLYWYRQTLGQGPEFLTYFQNEAQLEKSRLLSDRFSAERPKGSFSTLEIQRTEQGDSAMYLCASSLDVETDTQYFGPGTRLTVL.

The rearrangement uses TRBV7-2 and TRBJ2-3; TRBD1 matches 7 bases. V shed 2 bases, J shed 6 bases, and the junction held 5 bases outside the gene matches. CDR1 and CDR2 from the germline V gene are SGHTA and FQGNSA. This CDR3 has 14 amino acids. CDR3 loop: CASSLRGPRDTQYF. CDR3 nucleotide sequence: TGTGCCAGCAGCTTAAGGGGGCCGCGGGATACGCAGTATTTT.

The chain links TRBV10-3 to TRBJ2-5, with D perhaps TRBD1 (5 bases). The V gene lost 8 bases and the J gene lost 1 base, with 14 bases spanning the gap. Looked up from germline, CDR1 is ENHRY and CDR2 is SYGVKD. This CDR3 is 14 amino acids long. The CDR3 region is CAIGAPATQETQYF. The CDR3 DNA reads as TGTGCCATCGGGGCGCCAGCTACCCAAGAGACCCAGTACTTC.

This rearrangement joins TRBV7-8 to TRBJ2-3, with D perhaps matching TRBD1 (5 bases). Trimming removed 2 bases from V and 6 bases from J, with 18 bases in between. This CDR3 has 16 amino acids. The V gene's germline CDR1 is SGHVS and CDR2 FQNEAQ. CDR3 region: CASSLYLRAGVDTQYF. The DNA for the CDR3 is TGTGCCAGCAGCTTATATCTCAGGGCAGGAGTGGATACGCAGTATTTT.

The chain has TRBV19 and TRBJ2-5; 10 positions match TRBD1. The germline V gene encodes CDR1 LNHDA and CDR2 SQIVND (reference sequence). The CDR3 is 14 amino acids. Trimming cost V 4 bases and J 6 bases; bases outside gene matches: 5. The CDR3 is CASSKDRGLKTQYF. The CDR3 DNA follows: TGTGCCAGTAGTAAAGACAGGGGGCTAAAGACCCAGTACTTC. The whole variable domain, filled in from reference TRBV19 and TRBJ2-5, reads DGGITQSPKYLFRKEGQNVTLSCEQNLNHDAMYWYRQDPGQGLRLIYYSQIVNDFQKGDIAEGYSVSREKKESFPLTVTSAQKNPTAFYLCASSKDRGLKTQYFGPGTRLLVL.

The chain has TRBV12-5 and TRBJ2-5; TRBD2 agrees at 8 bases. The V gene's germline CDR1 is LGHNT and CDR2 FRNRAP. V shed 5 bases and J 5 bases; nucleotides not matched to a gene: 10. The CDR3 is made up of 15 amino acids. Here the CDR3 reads CASGPDSGGPETQYF. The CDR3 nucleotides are TGTGCTAGTGGTCCCGACTCGGGGGGGCCCGAGACCCAGTACTTC.